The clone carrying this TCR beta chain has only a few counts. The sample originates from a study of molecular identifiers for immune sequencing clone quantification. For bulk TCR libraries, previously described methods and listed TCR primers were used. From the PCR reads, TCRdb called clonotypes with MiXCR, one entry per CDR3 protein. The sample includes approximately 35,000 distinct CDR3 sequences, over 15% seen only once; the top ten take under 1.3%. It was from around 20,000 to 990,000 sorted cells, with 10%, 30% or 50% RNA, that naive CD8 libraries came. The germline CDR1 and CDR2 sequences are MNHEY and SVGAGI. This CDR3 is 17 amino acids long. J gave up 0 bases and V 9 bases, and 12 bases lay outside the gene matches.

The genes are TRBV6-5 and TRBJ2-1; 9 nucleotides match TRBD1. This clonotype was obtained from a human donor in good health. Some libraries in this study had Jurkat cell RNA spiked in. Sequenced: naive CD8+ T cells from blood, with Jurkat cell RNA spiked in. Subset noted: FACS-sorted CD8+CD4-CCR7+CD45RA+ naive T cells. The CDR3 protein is CASSDRGLVSSYNEQFF. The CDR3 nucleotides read TGTGCCAGTTCGGACAGGGGCCTAGTCAGCTCCTACAATGAGCAGTTCTTC.